This T cell receptor (beta chain) was identified during a study of radiotherapy plus CTLA-4 blockade in lung cancer. The assay was immunoSEQ multiplex PCR, and TCRdb's table has in-frame clones only and misses some. The profile shows around 44,000 clones, 80% to 90% of them singletons. CDR1 and CDR2 (germline): SGHTS, YDEGEE. This CDR3 comprises 10 residues. The V end was cut by 0 bases, the J end by 11 bases, with 5 bases between. The sequenced sample was peripheral blood, obtained from a patient treated with radiotherapy plus ipilimumab. V gene TRBV5-8 combines with J gene TRBJ1-1; no reliable D call. This clonotype was obtained from a human donor with non-small cell lung cancer that progressed on radiotherapy plus ipilimumab. Some clones in this sample may be carry-over from other donors' samples. The CDR3 is CASSLGQAFF. The CDR3 DNA reads as TGTGCCAGCAGCTTGGGCCAGGCTTTCTTT.